This T cell receptor beta chain was sequenced for a study of beta chain features in type 1 diabetes. Findings and caveats of the study: The influence of HLA type on TCRB rearrangement stayed undetermined.

The study reverse transcribed the entire isolated RNA, so it sequenced expressed TCRB transcripts. Reads from naive, central memory and regulatory T cell samples averaged about 3.57 million. This table comes from immunoSEQ multiplex PCR, and its TCRdb copy is limited to in-frame clones, with some not included. The sample comprises over 150,000 clones, about 13% of which are singletons, and 0.5% to 0.75% rests with the top ten. Comments on this clone: Antigen unknown.

The junction had 13 bases not matched to a gene; V was cut back by 2 bases and J by 9 bases. Germline V lookup: CDR1 GTSNPN, CDR2 SVGIG (reference sequence). The length of the CDR3 is 14 residues. The sample taken for sequencing was central memory CD4+ T cells from blood. V is TRBV30 and J is TRBJ2-7; TRBD1 aligns across 7 bases. This TCR was recovered from a woman aged 18-29 years in good health. CDR3 nucleotide sequence: TGTGCCTGGAGTCGGGACAGCAAAAACCCTCTGCAGTACTTC. Encoded protein: CAWSRDSKNPLQYF. The full variable domain, its missing parts supplied by reference TRBV30 and TRBJ2-7, is SQTIHQWPATLVQPVGSPLSLECTVEGTSNPNLYWYRQAAGRGLQLLFYSVGIGQISSEVPQNLSASRPQDRQFILSSKKLLLSDSGFYLCAWSRDSKNPLQYFGPGTRLTVT.